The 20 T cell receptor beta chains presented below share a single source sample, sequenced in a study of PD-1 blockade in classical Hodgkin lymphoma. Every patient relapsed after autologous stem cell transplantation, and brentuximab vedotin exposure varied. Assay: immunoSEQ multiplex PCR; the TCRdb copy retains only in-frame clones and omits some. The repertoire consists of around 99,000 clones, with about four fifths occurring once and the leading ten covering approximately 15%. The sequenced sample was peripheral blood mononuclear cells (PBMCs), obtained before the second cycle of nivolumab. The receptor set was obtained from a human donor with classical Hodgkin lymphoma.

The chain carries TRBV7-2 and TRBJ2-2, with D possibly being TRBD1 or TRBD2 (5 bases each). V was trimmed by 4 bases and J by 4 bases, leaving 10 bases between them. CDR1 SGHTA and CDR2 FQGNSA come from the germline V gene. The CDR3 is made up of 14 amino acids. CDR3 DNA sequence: TGTGCCAGCAGCTACAGGACTGGCACCGGGGAGCTGTTTTTT. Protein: CASSYRTGTGELFF.

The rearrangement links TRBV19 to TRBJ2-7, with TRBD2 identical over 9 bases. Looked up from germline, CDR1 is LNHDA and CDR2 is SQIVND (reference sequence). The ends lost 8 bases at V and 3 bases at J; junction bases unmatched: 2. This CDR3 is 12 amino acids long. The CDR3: CASSSGIYEQYF. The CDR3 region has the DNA TGTGCCAGTTCTAGCGGGATCTACGAGCAGTACTTC.

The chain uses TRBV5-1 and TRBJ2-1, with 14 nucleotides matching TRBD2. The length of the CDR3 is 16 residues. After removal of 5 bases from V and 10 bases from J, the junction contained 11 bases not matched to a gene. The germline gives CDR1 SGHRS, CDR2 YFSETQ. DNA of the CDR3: TGCGCCAGCAGGGGACTAGCGGGAGTTTTTTCTAGAGAGCAGTTCTTC. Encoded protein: CASRGLAGVFSREQFF.

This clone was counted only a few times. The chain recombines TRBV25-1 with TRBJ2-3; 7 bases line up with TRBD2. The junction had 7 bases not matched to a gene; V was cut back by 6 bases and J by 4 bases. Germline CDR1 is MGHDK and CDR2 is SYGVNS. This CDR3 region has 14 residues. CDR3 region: CASRSGGSADTQYF. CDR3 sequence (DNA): TGTGCCAGCAGGTCGGGCGGGAGTGCAGATACGCAGTATTTT.

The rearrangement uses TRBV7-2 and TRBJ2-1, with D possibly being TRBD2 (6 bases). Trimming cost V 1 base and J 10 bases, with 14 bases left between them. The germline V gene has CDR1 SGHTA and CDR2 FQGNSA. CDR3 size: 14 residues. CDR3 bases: TGTGCCAGCAGCTTAGAGGGGACTCGCCAGGAGCAGTTCTTC. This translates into CASSLEGTRQEQFF.

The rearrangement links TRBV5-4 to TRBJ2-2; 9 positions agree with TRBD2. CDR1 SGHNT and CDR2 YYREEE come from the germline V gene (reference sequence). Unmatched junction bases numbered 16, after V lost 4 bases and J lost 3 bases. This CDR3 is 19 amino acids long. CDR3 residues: CASSALGAGGPWDTGELFF. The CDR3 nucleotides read TGTGCCAGCAGCGCCTTGGGGGCGGGAGGGCCTTGGGACACCGGGGAGCTGTTTTTT.

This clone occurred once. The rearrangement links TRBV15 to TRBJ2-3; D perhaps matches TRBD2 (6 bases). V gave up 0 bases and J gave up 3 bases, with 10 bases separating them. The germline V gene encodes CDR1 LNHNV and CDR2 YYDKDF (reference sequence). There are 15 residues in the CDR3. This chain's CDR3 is CATSRDRLATDTQYF. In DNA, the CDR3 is TGTGCCACCAGCAGAGATCGGCTAGCGACAGATACGCAGTATTTT.

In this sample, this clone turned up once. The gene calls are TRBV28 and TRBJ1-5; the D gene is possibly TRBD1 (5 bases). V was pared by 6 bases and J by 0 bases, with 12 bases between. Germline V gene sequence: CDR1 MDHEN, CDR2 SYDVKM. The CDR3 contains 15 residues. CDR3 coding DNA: TGTGCCAGCAGCGGGGCGGAGGATAGCAATCAGCCCCAGCATTTT. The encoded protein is CASSGAEDSNQPQHF.

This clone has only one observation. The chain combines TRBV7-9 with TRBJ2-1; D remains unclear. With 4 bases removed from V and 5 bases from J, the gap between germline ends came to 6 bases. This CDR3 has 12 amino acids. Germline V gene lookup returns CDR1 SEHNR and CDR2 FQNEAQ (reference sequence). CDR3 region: CASSWHNNEQFF. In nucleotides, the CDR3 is TGTGCCAGCAGCTGGCACAACAATGAGCAGTTCTTC.

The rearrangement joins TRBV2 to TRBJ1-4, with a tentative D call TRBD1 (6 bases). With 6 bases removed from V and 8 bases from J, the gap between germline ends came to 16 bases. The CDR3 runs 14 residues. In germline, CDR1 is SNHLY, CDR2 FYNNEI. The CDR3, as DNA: TGTGCCAGCAGCCCGGGGGGCGTCTGGGAAAAACTGTTTTTT. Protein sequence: CASSPGGVWEKLFF.

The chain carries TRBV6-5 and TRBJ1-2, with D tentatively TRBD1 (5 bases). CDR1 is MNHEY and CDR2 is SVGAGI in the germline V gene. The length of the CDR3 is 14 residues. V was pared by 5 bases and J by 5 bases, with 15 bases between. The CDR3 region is CASSGGTSAYGYTF. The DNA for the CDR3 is TGTGCCAGCAGTGGCGGGACTTCGGCTTATGGCTACACCTTC.

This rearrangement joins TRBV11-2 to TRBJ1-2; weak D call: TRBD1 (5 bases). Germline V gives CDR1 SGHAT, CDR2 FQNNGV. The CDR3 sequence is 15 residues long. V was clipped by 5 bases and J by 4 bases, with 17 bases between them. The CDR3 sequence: CASSQGDLRSYGYTF. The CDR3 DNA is TGTGCCAGCAGCCAGGGAGACCTCAGGTCCTATGGCTACACCTTC.

Here the CDR3 DNA reads TGTGCCAGTAGTACGCAGGGGGCCCCCAACACTGAAGCTTTCTTT. This gives the protein CASSTQGAPNTEAFF. This chain connects TRBV19 to TRBJ1-1; 8 positions agree with TRBD1. The CDR3 is made up of 15 amino acids. CDR1 LNHDA and CDR2 SQIVND come from the germline V gene (reference sequence). J was trimmed by 2 bases and V by 4 bases; bases with no gene match: 6. Together with reference TRBV19 and TRBJ1-1, the CDR3 gives the full variable domain: DGGITQSPKYLFRKEGQNVTLSCEQNLNHDAMYWYRQDPGQGLRLIYYSQIVNDFQKGDIAEGYSVSREKKESFPLTVTSAQKNPTAFYLCASSTQGAPNTEAFFGQGTRLTVV.

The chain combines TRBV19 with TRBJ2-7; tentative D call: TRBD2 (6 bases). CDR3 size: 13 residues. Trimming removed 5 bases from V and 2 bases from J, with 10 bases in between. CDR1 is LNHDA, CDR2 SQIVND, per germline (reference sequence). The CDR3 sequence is CASSVGGPYEQYF. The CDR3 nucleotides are TGTGCCAGTAGTGTGGGGGGACCCTACGAGCAGTACTTC. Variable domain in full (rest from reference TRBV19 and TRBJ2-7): DGGITQSPKYLFRKEGQNVTLSCEQNLNHDAMYWYRQDPGQGLRLIYYSQIVNDFQKGDIAEGYSVSREKKESFPLTVTSAQKNPTAFYLCASSVGGPYEQYFGPGTRLTVT.

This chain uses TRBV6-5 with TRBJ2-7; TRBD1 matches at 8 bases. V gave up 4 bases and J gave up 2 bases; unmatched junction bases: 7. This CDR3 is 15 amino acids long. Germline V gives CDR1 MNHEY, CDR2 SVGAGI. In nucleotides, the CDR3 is TGTGCCAGCAGTTTGGGCAGGGGGCCTACCTACGAGCAGTACTTC. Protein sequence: CASSLGRGPTYEQYF.

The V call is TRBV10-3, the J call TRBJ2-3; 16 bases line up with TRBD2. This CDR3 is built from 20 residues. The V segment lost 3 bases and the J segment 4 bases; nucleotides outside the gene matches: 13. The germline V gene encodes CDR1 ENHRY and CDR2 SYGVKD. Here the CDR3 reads CAISEWPPGLAGGEPDTQYF. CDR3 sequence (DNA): TGTGCCATCAGTGAATGGCCCCCGGGACTAGCGGGAGGGGAGCCAGATACGCAGTATTTT.

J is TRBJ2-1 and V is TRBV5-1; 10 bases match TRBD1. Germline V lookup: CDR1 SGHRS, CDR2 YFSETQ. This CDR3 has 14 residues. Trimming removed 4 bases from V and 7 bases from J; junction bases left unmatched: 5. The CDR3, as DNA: TGCGCCAGCAGCCCCGGACAGGGGGGGAATGAGCAGTTCTTC. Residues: CASSPGQGGNEQFF.

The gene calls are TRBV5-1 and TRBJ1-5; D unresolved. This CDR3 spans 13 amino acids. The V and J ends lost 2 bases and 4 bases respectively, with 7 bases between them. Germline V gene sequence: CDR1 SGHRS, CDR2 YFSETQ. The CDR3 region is CASSLGQNQPQHF. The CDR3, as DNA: TGCGCCAGCAGCTTAGGGCAGAATCAGCCCCAGCATTTT.

The CDR3: CSSSRQIRENTEAFF. Here the CDR3 DNA reads TGCAGCAGCAGTAGGCAAATTAGGGAGAACACTGAAGCTTTCTTT. The chain is built from TRBV29-1 and TRBJ1-1; D gene unclear. V shed 8 bases and J shed 1 base, with 20 bases lying between them. The CDR3 runs to 15 residues. Germline values: CDR1 SQVTM, CDR2 ANQGSEA.

This CDR3 is CASSPLGTGGEAFF. The CDR3 DNA follows: TGCGCCAGCAGTCCCCTCGGGACAGGGGGTGAAGCTTTCTTT. The V gene is TRBV10-1, the J gene TRBJ1-1; 11 bases line up with TRBD1. J gave up 7 bases and V 5 bases, and 6 bases lay outside the gene matches. Germline V gene lookup returns CDR1 WNHNN and CDR2 SYGVQD (reference sequence). The CDR3 consists of 14 residues.